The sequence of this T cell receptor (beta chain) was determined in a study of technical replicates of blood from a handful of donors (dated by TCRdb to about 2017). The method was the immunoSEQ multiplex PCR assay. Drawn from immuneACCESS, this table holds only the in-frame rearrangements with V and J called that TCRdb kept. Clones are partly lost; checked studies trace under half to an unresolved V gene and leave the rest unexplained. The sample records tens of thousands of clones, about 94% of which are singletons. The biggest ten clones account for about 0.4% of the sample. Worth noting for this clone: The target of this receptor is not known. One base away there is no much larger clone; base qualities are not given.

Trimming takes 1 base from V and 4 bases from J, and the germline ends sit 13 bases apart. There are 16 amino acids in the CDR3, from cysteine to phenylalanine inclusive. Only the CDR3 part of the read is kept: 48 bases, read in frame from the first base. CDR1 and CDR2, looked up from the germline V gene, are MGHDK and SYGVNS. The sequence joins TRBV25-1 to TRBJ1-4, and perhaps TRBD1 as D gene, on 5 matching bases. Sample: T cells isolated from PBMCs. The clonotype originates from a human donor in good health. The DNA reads TGTGCCAGCAGTGAATTAGGGGCGAGCAGTAATGAAAAACTGTTTTTT. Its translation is CASSELGASSNEKLFF.